These 24 T cell receptor beta chains were sequenced from one sample in a study of tumor and adjacent non-tumor tissue in lung cancer. TCRbeta libraries were built with three rounds of nested PCR, modified from ARM-PCR. TCRdb re-called the multiplex PCR reads with MiXCR, one entry per CDR3 protein. Seen here are roughly 90,000 distinct CDR3 sequences, approximately 73% observed once, and the top ten hold just over 20%. No cell sorting was done before RNA was extracted from the tissue. The normal lung tissue was taken more than 3 cm from the tumor edge. The sample comprised distant non-tumor lung tissue. The receptors here all came from a woman in her 50s with non-small cell lung cancer.

A note on this clonotype: A junction boundary mismatches the germline segment, possibly from a read error. The V and J genes are TRBV6-1 and TRBJ1-5; a possible D gene is TRBD1 (5 bases). In germline, CDR1 is MNHNS, CDR2 SASEGT. The CDR3 is 15 amino acids. CDR3 bases: TGTGCCAACAGTATACGCTGGGACGGTCGTCAGCCCCAGCATTTT. Translation gives CANSIRWDGRQPQHF.

Turning to this clonotype: The junction does not match germline at one end; this may be a read error. The J gene is TRBJ2-3, the V gene TRBV29-1; D might be TRBD2 (5 bases). The CDR3 has 13 residues. Germline V lookup: CDR1 SQVTM, CDR2 ANQGSEA. The CDR3 region is CSVLSGRPYTQYF. The CDR3 coding sequence is TGTAGCGTTCTAAGCGGCCGCCCATATACGCAGTATTTT.

This clonotype has just one count. The junction shows a germline mismatch at one end, possibly a read error. The chain employs TRBV11-2 and TRBJ2-3; unclear D gene. From germline, CDR1 is SGHAT and CDR2 FQNNGV. The CDR3 totals 14 residues. The CDR3 nucleotides read TGTGCCAGCGGCTTAGGGTCAAACGCAGATACGCAGTATTTT. Protein product: CASGLGSNADTQYF.

Remarks on this clonotype: The conserved closing phenylalanine or tryptophan is absent in this CDR3, likely reflecting a read error. The limits of the CDR3 on the DNA are not certain, so only TCRdb's listed CDR3 is given. The gene calls are TRBV29-1 and TRBJ1-1. The CDR3 is 14 residues long, ends included. CDR1 SQVTM and CDR2 ANQGSEA come from the germline V gene. The CDR3: CSVGGEGRNTEVFY.

This clonotype was detected ten times or more. CDR3 sequence reads: CAKTIPGAANYGYTF. In DNA form, the CDR3 reads TGTGCAAAAACAATCCCGGGGGCAGCTAACTATGGCTACACCTTC. The gene calls are TRBV24-1 and TRBJ1-2, with a possible D match to TRBD1 (6 bases). The CDR3 contains 15 residues. Germline CDR1 reads KGHDR; CDR2 reads SFDVKD.

The gene calls are TRBV12-3 or TRBV12-4 and TRBJ2-3, with 8 bases matching TRBD1. V shed 3 bases and J 2 bases; nucleotides not matched to a gene: 4. The CDR3 is 15 amino acids. The DNA for the CDR3 is TGTGCCAGCAGTTTCGGGGACAGGCCCACAGATACGCAGTATTTT. Translating it yields CASSFGDRPTDTQYF.

A word on this clonotype: This may be a read error, as it is one base from a much larger clone. The CDR3 DNA is TGTGTCAGCTCACCACAACAGGGGGAGAATTCACCCCTCCACTTT. Translated, it gives CVSSPQQGENSPLHF. The rearrangement uses TRBV18 and TRBJ1-6, with 8 bases aligning to TRBD1. The CDR3 loop spans 15 amino acids. In germline, CDR1 is KGHSH, CDR2 LQKENI.

Concerning this clonotype itself: As the CDR3 is not closed by the conserved phenylalanine or tryptophan, this likely results from a read error. No DNA is shown, since the ends of the CDR3 on it are uncertain; the CDR3 is the one TCRdb lists. CDR3: CASSFHRDGTYERYL. This chain uses TRBV28 with TRBJ2-7; TRBD1 is the table's D call and was not checked against the DNA. The CDR3 region is 15 residues in length, termini included. CDR1 is MDHEN and CDR2 is SYDVKM in the germline V gene.

This clonotype was observed many times. CDR3 DNA: TGCGCCAGCAGCTTCGCCTCGACCAGAAGCTCCTACGAGCAGTACTTC. Its translation is CASSFASTRSSYEQYF. This rearrangement joins TRBV5-1 to TRBJ2-7; D unclear. V was clipped by 2 bases and J by 0 bases, with 15 bases between them. The CDR3 runs to 16 residues. The germline CDR1 and CDR2 sequences are SGHRS and YFSETQ.

Concerning this clonotype: This may be a read error, as it is one base from a much larger clone. The V and J genes are TRBV28 and TRBJ2-2; D ambiguous. The V gene lost 6 bases and the J gene lost 7 bases, with 12 bases spanning the gap. Germline V gives CDR1 MDHEN, CDR2 SYDVKM. The CDR3 runs to 13 residues. CDR3 in DNA: TGTGCCAGCAGGAGAGTAGAGATCGGGGAGCTGTTTTTT. This codes for CASRRVEIGELFF. Drawing the rest from reference TRBV28 and TRBJ2-2, the complete variable domain is DVKVTQSSRYLVKRTGEKVFLECVQDMDHENMFWYRQDPGLGLRLIYFSYDVKMKEKGDIPEGYSVSREKKERFSLILESASTNQTSMYLCASRRVEIGELFFGEGSRLTVL.

Note on this clonotype: This clone may be a read error of a much larger clone one base away. In nucleotides, the CDR3 is TGTGCCACCAACGTTACAGGGGGGCCCGATCAGCCCCAGCATTTT. Its protein product is CATNVTGGPDQPQHF. The V call is TRBV24-1, the J call TRBJ1-5, with 8 bases matching TRBD1. The CDR3 is made up of 15 amino acids. Germline lookup yields CDR1 KGHDR and CDR2 SFDVKD. The J segment lost 5 bases and the V segment lost 8 bases, leaving 10 bases of the junction unmatched.

Points on this clonotype: The conserved closing phenylalanine or tryptophan is absent in this CDR3, likely reflecting a read error. The genes are TRBV6-5 and TRBJ2-2; no firm D call. The CDR3 is 16 amino acids. Germline lookup yields CDR1 MNHEY and CDR2 SVGAGI. Between the trimmed V and J ends, which lost 7 bases and 2 bases, there was a span of 17 bases. The CDR3: CASTHGSLGNTGELFS. The DNA for the CDR3 is TGTGCCAGCACTCACGGGTCCCTAGGCAACACCGGGGAGCTGTTTTCT.

Regarding this clonotype: Germline is not matched at one junction end, which may reflect a read error. The rearrangement links TRBV2 to TRBJ1-1; possibly TRBD1 for D (5 bases). Germline V gene data show CDR1 as SNHLY and CDR2 as FYNNEI. The CDR3 extends over 12 amino acids. The CDR3 here is CASSQGNTEAFF. CDR3 nucleotide sequence: TGTGCCAGCAGCCAGGGTAACACTGAAGCTTTTTTT.

Remarks on this clonotype: Compared with germline, one end of the junction differs, possibly owing to a read error. The J gene is TRBJ2-7, the V gene TRBV29-1; TRBD1 agrees at 9 bases. Per the germline V gene, CDR1 is SQVTM and CDR2 is ANQGSEA. The CDR3 contains 15 residues. The CDR3 DNA reads as TGCAGCCTCAGGTTGGGCGGGACAGGGCTGAGCGAGCAGTATTTC. It encodes CSLRLGGTGLSEQYF.

This clonotype appeared a few times. Mismatch with germline at one junction end may stem from a read error. Here the CDR3 reads CANSQVHAYERYF. CDR3 in DNA: TGTGCCAACAGCCAAGTTCATGCCTACGAGCGGTACTTC. The chain carries TRBV14 and TRBJ2-7; D not certain. The CDR3 has 13 amino acids. Germline V gives CDR1 SGHDN, CDR2 FVKESK.

A remark on this clonotype: Germline is not matched at one junction end, which may reflect a read error. CDR3 amino acids: CASSIERTSGNSGELFF. The DNA of the CDR3 is TGTGCCAGTAGTATAGAACGGACTAGCGGGAACTCCGGGGAGCTGTTTTTT. The chain is built from TRBV19 and TRBJ2-2; 12 bases agree with TRBD2. Germline-derived CDR1 and CDR2 are LNHDA and SQIVND (reference sequence). This CDR3 spans 17 amino acids.

In regard to this clonotype: At one end the junction does not follow the germline gene, possibly because of a read error. This chain uses TRBV20-1 with TRBJ2-7, with 7 bases that match TRBD1. CDR3 length: 15 residues. Germline V gene data show CDR1 as DFQATT and CDR2 as SNEGSKA (reference sequence). The CDR3 is CSALQADRVNYEQYF. The DNA for the CDR3 is TGCAGTGCCCTCCAGGCCGACAGGGTGAACTACGAGCAATACTTC.

V and J are TRBV6-1 and TRBJ2-6; D tentatively fits TRBD1 or TRBD2 (5 bases each). V was trimmed by 11 bases and J by 5 bases, leaving 19 bases between them. Germline V gives CDR1 MNHNS, CDR2 SASEGT. This CDR3 has 15 residues. The CDR3 DNA reads TGTGCCGGCGGCAAGGGACCTAGTAGGGCCAACGTCCTGACTTTC. It codes for CAGGKGPSRANVLTF.

CDR3 sequence reads: CASSDSAGSGSDTQYF. In nucleotides, the CDR3 is TGTGCCAGCAGTGACTCAGCGGGATCGGGTTCGGATACGCAGTATTTT. The chain carries TRBV6-4 and TRBJ2-3; TRBD2 agrees at 7 bases. J gave up 6 bases and V 0 bases, and 9 bases lay outside the gene matches. The germline gives CDR1 MRHNA, CDR2 SNTAGT. This CDR3 is built from 16 residues.

With regard to this clonotype: The conserved closing phenylalanine or tryptophan is absent in this CDR3, likely reflecting a read error. The chain links TRBV29-1 to TRBJ2-7; D is perhaps TRBD2 (5 bases). This CDR3 has 13 residues. Trimming stripped 7 bases from V and 7 bases from J, with 20 bases between. The V gene's germline CDR1 is SQVTM and CDR2 ANQGSEA. The CDR3 loop is CSAHRNGKGEQYL. For the CDR3, the DNA is TGCAGCGCCCATCGGAACGGGAAAGGAGAGCAGTACCTC.

About this clonotype: Germline and junction disagree at one end, which may indicate a read error. The J gene is TRBJ2-1, the V gene TRBV11-2; D perhaps matches TRBD2 (5 bases). CDR1 SGHAT and CDR2 FQNNGV come from the germline V gene. This CDR3 has 13 amino acids. The CDR3 coding sequence is TGTGCCGGCAGCCTGGAGGCCTTCTGGGAACAGTTCTTC. Protein product: CAGSLEAFWEQFF.

With regard to this clonotype: No conserved phenylalanine or tryptophan is present at the end of the CDR3, so a read error is the likely explanation. The chain uses TRBV29-1 and TRBJ1-1, with D unresolved. V lost 4 bases to trimming and J lost 4 bases, with 4 bases between them. Germline CDR1 SQVTM, CDR2 ANQGSEA. The CDR3 has 10 residues. Here the CDR3 reads CSVGGTEAFS. Here the CDR3 DNA reads TGCAGCGTTGGAGGCACTGAAGCTTTCTCC.

As regards this clonotype: The junction differs from germline at one of its ends, possibly a read error. The chain has TRBV29-1 and TRBJ2-1; D is perhaps TRBD2 (5 bases). Germline CDR1 SQVTM, CDR2 ANQGSEA. This CDR3 contains 13 residues. CDR3 bases: TGTAGCGTTGCCCAGAGGGCGGACAATGAGCAGTTCTTC. This translates into CSVAQRADNEQFF.

This clonotype is medium-sized in the sample. The chain has TRBV12-3 or TRBV12-4 and TRBJ2-6; TRBD2 might be the D (6 bases). The CDR3 runs 14 residues. The germline V and J ends were trimmed by 4 bases and 3 bases, with 7 bases remaining between them. CDR3 region: CASSSTSGANVLTF. The CDR3 DNA reads TGTGCCAGCAGTTCGACTAGTGGGGCCAACGTCCTGACTTTC.